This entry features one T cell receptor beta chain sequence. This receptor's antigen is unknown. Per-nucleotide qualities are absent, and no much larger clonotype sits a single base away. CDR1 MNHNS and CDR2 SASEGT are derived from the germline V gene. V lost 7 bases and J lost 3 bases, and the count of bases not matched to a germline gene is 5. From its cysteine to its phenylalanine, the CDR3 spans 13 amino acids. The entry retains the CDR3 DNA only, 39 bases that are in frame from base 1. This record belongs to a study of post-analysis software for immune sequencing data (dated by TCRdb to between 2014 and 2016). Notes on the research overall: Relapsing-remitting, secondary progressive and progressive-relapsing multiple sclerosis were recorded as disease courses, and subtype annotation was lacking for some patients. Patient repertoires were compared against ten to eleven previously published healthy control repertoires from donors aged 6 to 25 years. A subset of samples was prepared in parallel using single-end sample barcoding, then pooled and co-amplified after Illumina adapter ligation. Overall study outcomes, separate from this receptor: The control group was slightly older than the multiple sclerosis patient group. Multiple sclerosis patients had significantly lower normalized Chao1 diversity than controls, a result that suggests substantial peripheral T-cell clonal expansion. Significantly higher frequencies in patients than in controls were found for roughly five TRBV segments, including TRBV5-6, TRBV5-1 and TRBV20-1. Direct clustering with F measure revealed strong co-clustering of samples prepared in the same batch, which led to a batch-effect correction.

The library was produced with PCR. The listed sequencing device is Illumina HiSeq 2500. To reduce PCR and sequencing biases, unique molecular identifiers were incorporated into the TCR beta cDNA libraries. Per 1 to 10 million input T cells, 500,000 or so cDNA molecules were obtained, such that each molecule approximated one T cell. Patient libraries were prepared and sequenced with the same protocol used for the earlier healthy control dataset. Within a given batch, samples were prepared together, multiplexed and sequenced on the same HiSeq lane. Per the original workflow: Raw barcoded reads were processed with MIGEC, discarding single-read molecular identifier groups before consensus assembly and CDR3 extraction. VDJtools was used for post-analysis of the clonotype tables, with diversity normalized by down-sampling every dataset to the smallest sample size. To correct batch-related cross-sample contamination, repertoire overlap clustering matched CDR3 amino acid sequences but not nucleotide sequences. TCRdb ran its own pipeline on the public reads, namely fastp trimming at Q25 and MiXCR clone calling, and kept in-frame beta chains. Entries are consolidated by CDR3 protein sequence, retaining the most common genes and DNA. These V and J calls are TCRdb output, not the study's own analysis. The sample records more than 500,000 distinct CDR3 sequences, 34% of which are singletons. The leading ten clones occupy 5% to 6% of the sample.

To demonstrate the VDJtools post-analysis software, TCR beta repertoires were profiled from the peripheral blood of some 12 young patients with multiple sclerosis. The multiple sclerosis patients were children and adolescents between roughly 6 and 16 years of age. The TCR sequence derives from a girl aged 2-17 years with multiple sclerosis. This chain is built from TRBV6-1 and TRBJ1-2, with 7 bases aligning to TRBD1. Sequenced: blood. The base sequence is TGTGCCAGCACCAAGACAGGGTACTATGGCTACACCTTC. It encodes CASTKTGYYGYTF.